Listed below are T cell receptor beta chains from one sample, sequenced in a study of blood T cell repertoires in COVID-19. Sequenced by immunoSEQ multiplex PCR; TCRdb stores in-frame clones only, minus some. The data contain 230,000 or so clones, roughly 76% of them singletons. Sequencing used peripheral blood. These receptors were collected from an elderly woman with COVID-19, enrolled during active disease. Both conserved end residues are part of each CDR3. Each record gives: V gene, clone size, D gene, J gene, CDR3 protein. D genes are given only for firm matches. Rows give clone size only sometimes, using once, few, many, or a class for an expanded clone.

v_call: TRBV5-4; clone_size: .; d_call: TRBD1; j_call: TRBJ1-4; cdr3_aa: CASQKQGSNEKLFF
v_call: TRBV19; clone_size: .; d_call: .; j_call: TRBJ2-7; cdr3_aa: CASSKFSQSYEQYF
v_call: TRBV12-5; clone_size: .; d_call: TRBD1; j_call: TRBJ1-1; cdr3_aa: CASQRGTGDTEAFF
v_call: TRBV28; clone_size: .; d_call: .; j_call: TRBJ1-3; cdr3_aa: CASSATRVLGTNTIYF
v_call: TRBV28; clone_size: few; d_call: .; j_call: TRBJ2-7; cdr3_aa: CASSVHAGYYEQYF
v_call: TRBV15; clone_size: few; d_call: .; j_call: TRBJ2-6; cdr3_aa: CATSRQSSGANVLTF
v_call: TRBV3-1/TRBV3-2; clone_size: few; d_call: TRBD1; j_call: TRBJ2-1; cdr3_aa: CASSLKGTGPFF
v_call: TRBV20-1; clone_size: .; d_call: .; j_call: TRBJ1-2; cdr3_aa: CSARHRYGYTF
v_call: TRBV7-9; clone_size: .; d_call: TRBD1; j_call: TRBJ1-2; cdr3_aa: CASSSRQGPRYGYTF
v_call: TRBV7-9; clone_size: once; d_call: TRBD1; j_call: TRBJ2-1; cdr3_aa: CASSLARTGTYNEQFF
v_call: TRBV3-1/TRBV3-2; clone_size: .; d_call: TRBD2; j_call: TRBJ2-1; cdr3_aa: CASSPASGRNNEQFF
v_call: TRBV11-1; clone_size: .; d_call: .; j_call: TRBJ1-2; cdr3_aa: CASSLTGYTF
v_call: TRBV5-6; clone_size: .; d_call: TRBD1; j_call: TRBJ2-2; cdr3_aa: CASSLPSDRVYTGELFF
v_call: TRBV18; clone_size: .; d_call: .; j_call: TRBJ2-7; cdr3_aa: CASSPPGSLSYEQYF
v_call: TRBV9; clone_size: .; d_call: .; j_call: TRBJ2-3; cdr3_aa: CASSPVAVTDTQYF
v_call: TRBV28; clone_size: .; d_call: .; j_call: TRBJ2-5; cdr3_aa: CASSTPVETQYF
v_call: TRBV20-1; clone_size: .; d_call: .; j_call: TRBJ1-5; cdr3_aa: CSASGPNQPQHF
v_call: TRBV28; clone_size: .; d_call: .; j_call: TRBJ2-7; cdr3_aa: CASSSGASAYEQYF
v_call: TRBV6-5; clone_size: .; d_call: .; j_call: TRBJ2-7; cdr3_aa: CASNPLFVGAYEQYF
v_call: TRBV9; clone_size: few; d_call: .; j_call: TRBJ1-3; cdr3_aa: CASSYQGNTGNTIYF
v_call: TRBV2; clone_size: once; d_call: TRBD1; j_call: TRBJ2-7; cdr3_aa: CASSGLDRVYEQYF
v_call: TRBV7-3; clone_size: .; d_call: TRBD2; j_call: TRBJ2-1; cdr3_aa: CASRQTSGTSGYNEQFF
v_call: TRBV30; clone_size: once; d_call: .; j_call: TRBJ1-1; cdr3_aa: CAWTRGRGEAFF
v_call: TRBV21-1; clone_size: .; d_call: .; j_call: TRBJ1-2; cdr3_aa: CASSKSGRAMGYTF
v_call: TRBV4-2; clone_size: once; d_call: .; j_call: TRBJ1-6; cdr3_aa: CASSTAGIAYNSPLHF
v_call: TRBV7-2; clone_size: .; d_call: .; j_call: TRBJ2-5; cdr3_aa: CASSPPRQTQYF
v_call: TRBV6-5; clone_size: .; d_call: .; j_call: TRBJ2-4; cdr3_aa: CASSGGTKNIQYF
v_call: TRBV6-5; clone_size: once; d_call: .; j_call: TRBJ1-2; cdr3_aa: CASSYFESSGYTF